Shown below are 13 T cell receptor beta chains from a single sample sequenced in a study of cytomegalovirus exposure and HLA in healthy donors. The PCR employed 60 Vbeta primers together with 13 Jbeta primers. Measured with immunoSEQ multiplex PCR; TCRdb has only the in-frame clones, and not every one. The table includes fewer than 200,000 clones, 80% detected once. Sequencing was done on a sample of PBMCs. These receptors all come from a man aged 30 to 45 in good health and CMV-seronegative.

This clone was observed a single time. The chain's CDR3 is CSVHDTNYGYTF. As DNA, the CDR3 is TGCAGCGTTCATGACACTAACTATGGCTACACCTTC. The chain uses TRBV29-1 and TRBJ1-2; D gene ambiguous. Germline assignment: CDR1 SQVTM and CDR2 ANQGSEA. V lost 5 bases, J lost 0 bases, and 7 bases lay in between. CDR3 length equals 12 residues.

The rearrangement joins TRBV6-5 to TRBJ1-1; unclear D gene. Trimming shortened V by 0 bases and J by 3 bases, and 11 bases separated the two germline ends. Germline CDR1 and CDR2: MNHEY and SVGAGI. This CDR3 region has 15 residues. The CDR3 DNA reads as TGTGCCAGCAGTTACTCGATCAGTGGTGACACTGAAGCTTTCTTT. This translates into CASSYSISGDTEAFF.

The V call is TRBV6-5, the J call TRBJ2-5, with D perhaps TRBD2 (6 bases). The J call is uncertain, as TRBJ2-7 better fits the DNA end. The germline V gene has CDR1 MNHEY and CDR2 SVGAGI. The CDR3 length is 15 residues. In DNA, the CDR3 is TGTGCCAGCAGTTACGGATGGGCAGGGAGGTCCGAGCAGTACTTC. This encodes CASSYGWAGRSEQYF.

The gene calls are TRBV6-5 and TRBJ2-1; the D is unclear. There are 11 residues in the CDR3. The germline V gene encodes CDR1 MNHEY and CDR2 SVGAGI. The germline V and J ends were trimmed by 4 bases and 7 bases, with 5 bases remaining between them. The CDR3 is CASSFQNEQFF. CDR3 DNA sequence: TGTGCCAGCAGTTTCCAGAATGAGCAGTTCTTC.

The V gene is TRBV7-2, the J gene TRBJ1-5, with unresolved D. Trimming pared 0 bases from V and 0 bases from J, leaving 9 bases between. Germline CDR1 SGHTA, CDR2 FQGNSA. The CDR3 length is 16 residues. This CDR3 reads CASSLAGGFSNQPQHF. CDR3 DNA: TGTGCCAGCAGCTTAGCGGGAGGATTTAGCAATCAGCCCCAGCATTTT.

This chain joins TRBV19 and TRBJ2-5; D might be TRBD2 (5 bases). V was clipped by 5 bases and J by 1 base, with 23 bases between them. Per the germline V gene, CDR1 is LNHDA and CDR2 is SQIVND (reference sequence). This CDR3 region has 18 residues. The CDR3 reads CASSSVTKQLRVQETQYF. The CDR3 DNA follows: TGTGCCAGTAGTTCCGTAACCAAGCAGCTGAGGGTCCAAGAGACCCAGTACTTC.

V is TRBV11-2 and J is TRBJ1-1; tentative D call: TRBD1 (5 bases). Trimming stripped 3 bases from V and 0 bases from J, with 11 bases between. CDR1 is SGHAT, CDR2 FQNNGV, per germline. The CDR3 is 15 amino acids. The chain's CDR3 is CASSFQGSMNTEAFF. In nucleotides, the CDR3 is TGTGCCAGCAGCTTCCAGGGATCCATGAACACTGAAGCTTTCTTT.

The rearrangement uses TRBV19 and TRBJ1-6; no clear D. The germline V gene has CDR1 LNHDA and CDR2 SQIVND (reference sequence). The CDR3 extends over 14 amino acids. Trimming pared 1 base from V and 7 bases from J, leaving 8 bases between. The CDR3 spells CASSIGGINSPLHF. The CDR3, as DNA: TGTGCCAGTAGTATAGGAGGGATCAATTCACCCCTCCACTTT.

V usage is TRBV7-2 and J usage is TRBJ2-5; maybe TRBD2 (5 bases). Near its end, the DNA agrees better with TRBJ2-7, so the J call may be wrong. Germline V gene data show CDR1 as SGHTA and CDR2 as FQGNSA. The CDR3 spans 15 residues. The CDR3 DNA reads as TGTGCCAGCAGCTTCCCCTCTCGGGGTTTCAACGAGCAGTACTTC. It specifies CASSFPSRGFNEQYF.

The chain uses TRBV5-1 and TRBJ1-1; D is uncertain. The V gene's germline CDR1 is SGHRS and CDR2 YFSETQ. Trimming removed 4 bases from V and 1 base from J, with 11 bases in between. This CDR3 region has 14 residues. This CDR3 is CASSILQRNTEAFF. CDR3 DNA sequence: TGCGCCAGCAGCATACTACAAAGGAACACTGAAGCTTTCTTT. Full variable domain (remainder filled in from reference TRBV5-1 and TRBJ1-1): KAGVTQTPRYLIKTRGQQVTLSCSPISGHRSVSWYQQTPGQGLQFLFEYFSETQRNKGNFPGRFSGRQFSNSRSEMNVSTLELGDSALYLCASSILQRNTEAFFGQGTRLTVV.

The chain joins TRBV28 to TRBJ1-3, with unresolved D. This CDR3 spans 15 amino acids. Per germline, CDR1 MDHEN and CDR2 SYDVKM. Trimming shortened V by 5 bases and J by 0 bases, and 11 bases separated the two germline ends. The CDR3 spells CASSLPGGSGNTIYF. The CDR3 DNA follows: TGTGCCAGCAGTCTCCCCGGAGGCTCTGGAAACACCATATATTTT.

The chain is built from TRBV4-2 and TRBJ2-7, with 11 nucleotides matching TRBD2. The J call is uncertain, as TRBJ2-1 better fits the DNA end. The germline V gene encodes CDR1 LGHNA and CDR2 YNFKEQ. CDR3 length: 16 amino acids. CDR3 in DNA: TGTGCCAGCAGCCGAGAGACTAGCGGGGATTACAATGAGCAGTTCTTC. Protein product: CASSRETSGDYNEQFF.

This clone occurred a few times. The chain joins TRBV28 to TRBJ1-4, with 9 positions matching TRBD1. CDR3 length: 15 residues. Germline V gene data show CDR1 as MDHEN and CDR2 as SYDVKM. The trim removed 4 bases at V and 5 bases at J, leaving 5 bases unmatched. Here the CDR3 DNA reads TGTGCCAGCAGTTATGATGGACAGGGGAATGAAAAACTGTTTTTT. Its protein product is CASSYDGQGNEKLFF. Full variable domain (rest looked up from reference TRBV28 and TRBJ1-4): DVKVTQSSRYLVKRTGEKVFLECVQDMDHENMFWYRQDPGLGLRLIYFSYDVKMKEKGDIPEGYSVSREKKERFSLILESASTNQTSMYLCASSYDGQGNEKLFFGSGTQLSVL.